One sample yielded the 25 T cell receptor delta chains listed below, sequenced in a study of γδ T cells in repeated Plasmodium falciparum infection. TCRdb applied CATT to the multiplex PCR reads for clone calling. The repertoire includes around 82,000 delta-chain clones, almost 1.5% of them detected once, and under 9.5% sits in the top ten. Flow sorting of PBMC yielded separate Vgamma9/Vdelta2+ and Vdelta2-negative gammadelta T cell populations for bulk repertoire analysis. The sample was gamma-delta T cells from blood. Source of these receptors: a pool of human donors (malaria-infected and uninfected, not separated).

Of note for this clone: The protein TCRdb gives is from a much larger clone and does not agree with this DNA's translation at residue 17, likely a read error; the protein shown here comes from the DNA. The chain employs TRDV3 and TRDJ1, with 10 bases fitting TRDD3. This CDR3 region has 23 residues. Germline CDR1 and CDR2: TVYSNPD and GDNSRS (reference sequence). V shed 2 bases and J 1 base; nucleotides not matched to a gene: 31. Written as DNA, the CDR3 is TGTGCCTTTGCGGCCAGGCCTTCCTCTCCTCGCTACTGGGGGATTTCGTGCACCGATAAACTCATCTTT. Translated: CAFAARPSSPRYWGISCTDKLIF.

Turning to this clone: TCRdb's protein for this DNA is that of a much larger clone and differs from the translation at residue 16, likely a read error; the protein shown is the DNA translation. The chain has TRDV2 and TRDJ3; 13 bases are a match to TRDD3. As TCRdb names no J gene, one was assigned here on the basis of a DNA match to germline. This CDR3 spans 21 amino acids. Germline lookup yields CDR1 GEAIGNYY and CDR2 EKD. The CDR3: CACDEVLGDTPRSWDPRQMFF. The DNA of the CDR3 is TGTGCCTGTGACGAGGTACTGGGGGATACGCCCCGTTCCTGGGACCCCCGACAGATGTTTTTC.

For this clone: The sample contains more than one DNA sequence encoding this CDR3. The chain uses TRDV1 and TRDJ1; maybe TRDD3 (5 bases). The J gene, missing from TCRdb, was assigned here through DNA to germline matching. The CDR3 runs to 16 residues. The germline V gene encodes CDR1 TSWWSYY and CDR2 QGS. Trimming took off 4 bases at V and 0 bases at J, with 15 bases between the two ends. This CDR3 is CALGAYAPHYTDKLIF. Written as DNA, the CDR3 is TGTGCTCTTGGGGCATACGCACCGCACTACACCGATAAACTCATCTTT.

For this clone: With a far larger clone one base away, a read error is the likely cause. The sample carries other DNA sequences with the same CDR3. This chain's CDR3 is CALGDRRCKLIF. The CDR3 bases are TGTGCTCTCGGGGATCGCCGGTGTAAACTCATCTTT. This rearrangement joins TRDV1 to TRDJ1, with D perhaps matching TRDD3 (6 bases). Germline matching of the DNA provided the J gene here, since TCRdb leaves it blank. CDR3 size: 12 residues. Per germline, CDR1 TSWWSYY and CDR2 QGS.

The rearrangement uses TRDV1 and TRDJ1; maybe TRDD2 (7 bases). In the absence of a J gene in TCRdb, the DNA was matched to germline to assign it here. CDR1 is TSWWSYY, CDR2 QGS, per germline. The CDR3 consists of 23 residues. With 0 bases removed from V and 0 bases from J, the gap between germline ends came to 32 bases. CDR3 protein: CALGELPFSFLVWGNQYTDKLIF. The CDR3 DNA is TGTGCTCTTGGGGAACTTCCCTTCTCCTTCCTCGTCTGGGGAAACCAGTACACCGATAAACTCATCTTT.

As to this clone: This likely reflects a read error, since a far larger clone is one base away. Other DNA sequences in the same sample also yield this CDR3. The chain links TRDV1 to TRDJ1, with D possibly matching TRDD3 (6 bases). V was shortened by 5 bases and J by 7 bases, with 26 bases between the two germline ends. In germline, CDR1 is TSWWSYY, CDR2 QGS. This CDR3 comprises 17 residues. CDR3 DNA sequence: TGTGCTCTTGGGACTCCTAGTGTGTCTGGGGAGGTCGGTAAACTCATCTTT. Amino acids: CALGTPSVSGEVGKLIF.

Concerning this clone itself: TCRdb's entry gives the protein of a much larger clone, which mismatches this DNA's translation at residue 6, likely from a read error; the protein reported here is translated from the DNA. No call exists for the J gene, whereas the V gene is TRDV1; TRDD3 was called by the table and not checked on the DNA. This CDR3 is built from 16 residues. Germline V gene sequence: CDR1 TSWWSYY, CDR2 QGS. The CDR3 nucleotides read TGTGCTCTTGGGGGGTCACAACCACGGACTGGGAGGGGGCTCATCTTT. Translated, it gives CALGGSQPRTGRGLIF.

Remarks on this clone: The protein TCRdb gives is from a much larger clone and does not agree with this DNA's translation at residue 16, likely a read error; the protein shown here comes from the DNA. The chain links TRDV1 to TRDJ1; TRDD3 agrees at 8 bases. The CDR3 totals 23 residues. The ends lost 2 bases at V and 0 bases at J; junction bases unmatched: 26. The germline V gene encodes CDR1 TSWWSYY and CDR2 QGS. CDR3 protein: CALGEVTSSVSVYWGAYTDKLIF. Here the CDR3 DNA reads TGTGCTCTTGGGGAAGTGACTTCCTCCGTTTCTGTGTACTGGGGGGCTTACACCGATAAACTCATCTTT.

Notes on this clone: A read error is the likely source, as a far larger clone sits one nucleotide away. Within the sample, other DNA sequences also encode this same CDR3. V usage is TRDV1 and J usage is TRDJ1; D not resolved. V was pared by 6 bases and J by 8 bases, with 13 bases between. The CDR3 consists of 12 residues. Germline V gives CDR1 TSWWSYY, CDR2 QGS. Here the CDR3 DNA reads TGTGCTCTTGGTGCCGTTTCCCAAAAACTCATCTTT. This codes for CALGAVSQKLIF.

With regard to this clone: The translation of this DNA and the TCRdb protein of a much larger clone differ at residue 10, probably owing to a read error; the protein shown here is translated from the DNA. This CDR3 is CAFHAPLPTCPYWGIRNTDKLIF. CDR3 nucleotides: TGTGCCTTTCACGCCCCTCTTCCTACCTGCCCTTACTGGGGGATACGAAACACCGATAAACTCATCTTT. The J gene is TRDJ1, the V gene TRDV3; 13 bases match TRDD3. The CDR3 loop spans 23 amino acids. Germline V gives CDR1 TVYSNPD, CDR2 GDNSRS (reference sequence). J lost 0 bases, V lost 2 bases, and 27 bases had no gene match.

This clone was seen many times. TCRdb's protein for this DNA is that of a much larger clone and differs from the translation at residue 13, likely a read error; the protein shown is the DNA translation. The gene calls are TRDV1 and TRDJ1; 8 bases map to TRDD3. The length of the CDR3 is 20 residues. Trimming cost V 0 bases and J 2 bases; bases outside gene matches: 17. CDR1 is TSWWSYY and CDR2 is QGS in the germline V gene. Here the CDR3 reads CALGELGDAYWGVGTDKLIF. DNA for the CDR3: TGTGCTCTTGGGGAACTTGGGGATGCGTACTGGGGGGTTGGAACCGATAAACTCATCTTT.

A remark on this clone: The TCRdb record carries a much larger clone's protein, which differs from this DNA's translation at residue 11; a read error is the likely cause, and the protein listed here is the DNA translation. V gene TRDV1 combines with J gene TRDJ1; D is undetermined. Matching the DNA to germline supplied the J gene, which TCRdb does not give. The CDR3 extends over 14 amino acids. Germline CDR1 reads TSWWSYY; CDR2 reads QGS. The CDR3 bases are TGTGCTCTTGGGGAACTGGGGTACACCGATGAACTCATCTTT. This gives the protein CALGELGYTDELIF.

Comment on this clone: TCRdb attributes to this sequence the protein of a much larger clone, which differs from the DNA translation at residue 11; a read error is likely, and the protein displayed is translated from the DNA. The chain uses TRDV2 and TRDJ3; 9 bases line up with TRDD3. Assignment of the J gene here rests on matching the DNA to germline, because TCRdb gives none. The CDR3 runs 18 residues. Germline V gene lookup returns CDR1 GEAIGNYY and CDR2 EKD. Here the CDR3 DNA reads TGTGCCTGTGACACCGGGGGATACTACTCCCGGGACACCCGACAGATGTTTTTC. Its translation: CACDTGGYYSRDTRQMFF.

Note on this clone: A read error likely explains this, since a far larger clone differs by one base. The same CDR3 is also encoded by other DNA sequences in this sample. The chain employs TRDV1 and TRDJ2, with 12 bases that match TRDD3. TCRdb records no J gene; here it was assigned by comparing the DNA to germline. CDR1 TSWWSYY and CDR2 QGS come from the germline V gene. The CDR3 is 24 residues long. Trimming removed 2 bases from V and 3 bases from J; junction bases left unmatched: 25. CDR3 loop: CALGENERFPHQYWGIPVTAQLFF. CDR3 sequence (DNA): TGTGCTCTTGGGGAAAATGAAAGGTTTCCCCATCAGTACTGGGGGATACCTGTGACAGCACAACTCTTCTTT.

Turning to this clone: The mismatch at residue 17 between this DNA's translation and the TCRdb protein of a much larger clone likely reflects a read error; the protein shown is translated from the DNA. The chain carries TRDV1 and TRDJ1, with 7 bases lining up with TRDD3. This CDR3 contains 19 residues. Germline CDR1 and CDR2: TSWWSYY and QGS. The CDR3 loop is CALGELPLWGTLYTDKPIF. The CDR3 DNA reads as TGTGCTCTTGGGGAACTACCCTTGTGGGGGACTTTGTACACCGATAAACCCATCTTT.

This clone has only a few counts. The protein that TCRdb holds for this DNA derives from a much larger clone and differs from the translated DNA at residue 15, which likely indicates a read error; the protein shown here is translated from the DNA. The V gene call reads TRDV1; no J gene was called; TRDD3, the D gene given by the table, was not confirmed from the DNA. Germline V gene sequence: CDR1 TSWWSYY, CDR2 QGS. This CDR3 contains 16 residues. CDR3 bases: TGTGCTCTTGGGGAAATGGGTGGTGGATCTCTCCATAAACTCACCTTT. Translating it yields CALGEMGGGSLHKLTF.

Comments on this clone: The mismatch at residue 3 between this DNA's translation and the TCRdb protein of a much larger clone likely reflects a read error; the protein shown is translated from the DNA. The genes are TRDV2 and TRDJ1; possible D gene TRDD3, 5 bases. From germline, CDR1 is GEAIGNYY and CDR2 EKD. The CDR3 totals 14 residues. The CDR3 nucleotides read TGTGCCTTTGACACCGGGGGTCCCACCGATAAACTCATCTTT. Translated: CAFDTGGPTDKLIF.

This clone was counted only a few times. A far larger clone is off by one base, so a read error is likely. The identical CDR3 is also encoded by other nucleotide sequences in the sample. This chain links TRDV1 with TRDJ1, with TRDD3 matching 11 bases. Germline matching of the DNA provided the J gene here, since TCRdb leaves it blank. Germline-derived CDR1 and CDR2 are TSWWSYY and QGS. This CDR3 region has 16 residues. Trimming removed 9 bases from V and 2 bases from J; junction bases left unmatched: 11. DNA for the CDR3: TGTGCTCTACAGTTACTGGGGGATATAGGGACCGATAAACTCATCTTT. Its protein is CALQLLGDIGTDKLIF.

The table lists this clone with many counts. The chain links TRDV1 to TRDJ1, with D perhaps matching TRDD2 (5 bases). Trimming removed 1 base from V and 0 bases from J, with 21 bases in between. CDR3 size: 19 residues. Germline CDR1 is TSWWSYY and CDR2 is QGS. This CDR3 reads CALGERPTSQPLHTDKLIF. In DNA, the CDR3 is TGTGCTCTTGGGGAACGACCTACCTCCCAACCACTCCACACCGATAAACTCATCTTT.

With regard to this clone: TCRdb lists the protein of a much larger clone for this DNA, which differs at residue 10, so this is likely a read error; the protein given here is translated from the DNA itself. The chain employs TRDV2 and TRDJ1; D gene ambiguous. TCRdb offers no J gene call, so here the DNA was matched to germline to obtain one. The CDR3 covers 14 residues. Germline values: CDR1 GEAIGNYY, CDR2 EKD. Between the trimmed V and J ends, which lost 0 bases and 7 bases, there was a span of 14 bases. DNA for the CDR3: TGTGCCTGTGACACCCTTTCACCGCGCGGTAAACTCATCTTT. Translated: CACDTLSPRGKLIF.

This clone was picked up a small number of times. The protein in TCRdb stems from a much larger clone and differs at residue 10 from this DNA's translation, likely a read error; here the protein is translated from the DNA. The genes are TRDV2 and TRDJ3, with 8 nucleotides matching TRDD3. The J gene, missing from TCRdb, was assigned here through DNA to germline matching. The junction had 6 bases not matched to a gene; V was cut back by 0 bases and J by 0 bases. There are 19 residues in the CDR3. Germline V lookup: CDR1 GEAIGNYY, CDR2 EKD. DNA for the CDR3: TGTGCCTGTGACACCAAGGACTGGGGGGGCTCCTGGGACACCCGACAGATGTTTTTC. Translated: CACDTKDWGGSWDTRQMFF.

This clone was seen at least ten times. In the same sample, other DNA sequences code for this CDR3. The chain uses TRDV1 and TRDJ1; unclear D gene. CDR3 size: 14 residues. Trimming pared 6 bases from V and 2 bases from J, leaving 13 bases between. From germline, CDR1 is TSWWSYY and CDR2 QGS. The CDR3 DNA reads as TGTGCTCTTGGTTTCCACCGTGGTACCGATAAACTCATCTTT. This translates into CALGFHRGTDKLIF.

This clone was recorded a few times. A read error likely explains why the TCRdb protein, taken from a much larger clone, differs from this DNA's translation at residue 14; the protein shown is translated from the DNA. As DNA, the CDR3 is TGTGCCTGTGTCTCTCTGCGGTCAGCAGTCCTGGGGACCGGTAAACTCATCTTT. Translation gives CACVSLRSAVLGTGKLIF. The gene calls are TRDV2 and TRDJ1; tentative D call: TRDD3 (6 bases). In the absence of a J gene in TCRdb, the DNA was matched to germline to assign it here. The CDR3 runs to 18 residues. Germline loops: CDR1 GEAIGNYY, CDR2 EKD.

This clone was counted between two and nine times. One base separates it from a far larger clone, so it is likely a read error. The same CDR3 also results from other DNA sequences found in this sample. CDR3 in amino acids: CAFSPVPTSRLLGDLTDKLIF. CDR3 coding DNA: TGTGCCTTTTCCCCAGTTCCTACATCTCGACTGCTGGGGGACCTAACCGATAAACTCATCTTT. V is TRDV3 and J is TRDJ1; perhaps TRDD3 as D (8 bases). Trimming took off 2 bases at V and 2 bases at J, with 36 bases between the two ends. The CDR3 covers 21 residues. The germline V gene has CDR1 TVYSNPD and CDR2 GDNSRS (reference sequence).

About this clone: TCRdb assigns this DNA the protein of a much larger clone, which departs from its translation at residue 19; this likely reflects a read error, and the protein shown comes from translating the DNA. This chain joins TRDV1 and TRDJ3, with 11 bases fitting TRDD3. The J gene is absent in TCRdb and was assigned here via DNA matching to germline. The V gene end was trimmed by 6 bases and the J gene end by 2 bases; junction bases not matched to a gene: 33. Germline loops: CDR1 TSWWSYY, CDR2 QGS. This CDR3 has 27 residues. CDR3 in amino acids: CALGRAPFNFWGIHDSHSPWDTRQMFF. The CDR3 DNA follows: TGTGCTCTTGGAAGGGCTCCTTTTAATTTCTGGGGGATACACGACAGTCACTCCCCCTGGGACACCCGACAGATGTTTTTC.